The 18 T cell receptor beta chains listed next were all sequenced from one sample in a study of siplizumab effects on memory and regulatory T cells. The assay was immunoSEQ multiplex PCR, and TCRdb's table has in-frame clones only and misses some. Here the sample spans around 100,000 clones, 75% to 95% being singletons. The specimen sequenced was CD4+ T cells sorted from blood. The receptors shown here come from a human donor in good health.

The chain recombines TRBV7-2 with TRBJ1-1, with D unclear. Germline V lookup: CDR1 SGHTA, CDR2 FQGNSA. This CDR3 is 14 amino acids long. V lost 4 bases, J lost 5 bases, and 14 bases lay in between. The DNA for the CDR3 is TGTGCCAGCAGCTCGATGGTCACCTTAACTGAAGCTTTCTTT. Encoded protein: CASSSMVTLTEAFF.

The chain couples TRBV28 to TRBJ2-6, with D tentatively TRBD1 or TRBD2 (5 bases each). The CDR3 length is 19 residues. Germline lookup yields CDR1 MDHEN and CDR2 SYDVKM. With 9 bases removed from V and 0 bases from J, the gap between germline ends came to 24 bases. CDR3 protein: CASMTPAGLGDSGANVLTF. The CDR3, as DNA: TGTGCCAGTATGACCCCCGCCGGATTGGGGGACTCTGGGGCCAACGTCCTGACTTTC.

The chain has TRBV28 and TRBJ2-7; D is possibly TRBD1 (6 bases). Germline values: CDR1 MDHEN, CDR2 SYDVKM. Deletions cut 0 bases from V and 5 bases from J, with 14 bases between. This CDR3 comprises 15 residues. The CDR3 region is CASSLWGALRNEQYF. The CDR3 nucleotides read TGTGCCAGCAGTTTATGGGGGGCTCTTCGCAACGAGCAGTACTTC. The variable domain in full, completed from reference TRBV28 and TRBJ2-7, reads DVKVTQSSRYLVKRTGEKVFLECVQDMDHENMFWYRQDPGLGLRLIYFSYDVKMKEKGDIPEGYSVSREKKERFSLILESASTNQTSMYLCASSLWGALRNEQYFGPGTRLTVT.

V is TRBV6-1 and J is TRBJ1-4, with a tentative D call TRBD1 (6 bases). Per the germline V gene, CDR1 is MNHNS and CDR2 is SASEGT. Trimming cost V 2 bases and J 5 bases, with 9 bases left between them. The CDR3 is made up of 14 amino acids. The CDR3 sequence: CASSETTGNEKLFF. CDR3 DNA: TGTGCCAGCAGTGAAACAACAGGGAATGAAAAACTGTTTTTT.

The rearrangement uses TRBV19 and TRBJ2-5; D ambiguous. The germline CDR1 and CDR2 sequences are LNHDA and SQIVND (reference sequence). The CDR3 consists of 14 residues. Trimming pared 3 bases from V and 1 base from J, leaving 9 bases between. The CDR3 DNA reads as TGTGCCAGTAGTATTTGGGGATTCCAAGAGACCCAGTACTTC. This sequence encodes CASSIWGFQETQYF. Together with reference TRBV19 and TRBJ2-5, the CDR3 gives the full variable domain: DGGITQSPKYLFRKEGQNVTLSCEQNLNHDAMYWYRQDPGQGLRLIYYSQIVNDFQKGDIAEGYSVSREKKESFPLTVTSAQKNPTAFYLCASSIWGFQETQYFGPGTRLLVL.

The J gene is TRBJ1-2, the V gene TRBV7-2; no clear D. The CDR3 runs 15 residues. Germline V gene data show CDR1 as SGHTA and CDR2 as FQGNSA. V dropped 5 bases and J dropped 8 bases, with 21 bases sitting between them. CDR3 region: CASSTRATGNNGYTF. CDR3 coding DNA: TGTGCCAGCAGCACACGGGCTACCGGGAATAACGGCTACACCTTC.

The V and J genes are TRBV7-9 and TRBJ1-6, with unresolved D. This CDR3 has 13 amino acids. Germline V gives CDR1 SEHNR, CDR2 FQNEAQ (reference sequence). The V end was cut by 2 bases, the J end by 6 bases, with 5 bases between. The DNA of the CDR3 is TGTGCCAGCAGCTTAACAGCTAATTCACCCCTCCACTTT. The encoded protein is CASSLTANSPLHF. The whole variable domain, remainder taken from reference TRBV7-9 and TRBJ1-6, is DTGVSQNPRHKITKRGQNVTFRCDPISEHNRLYWYRQTLGQGPEFLTYFQNEAQLEKSRLLSDRFSAERPKGSFSTLEIQRTEQGDSAMYLCASSLTANSPLHFGNGTRLTVT.

This clone was picked up one time. The chain combines TRBV7-9 with TRBJ1-5; D uncertain. The CDR3 extends over 14 amino acids. V lost 0 bases and J lost 5, with 8 bases in between. The V gene's germline CDR1 is SEHNR and CDR2 FQNEAQ (reference sequence). As DNA, the CDR3 is TGTGCCAGCAGCTTAGCCCCAGGAGATCAGCCCCAGCATTTT. Its translation is CASSLAPGDQPQHF.

The rearrangement joins TRBV7-9 to TRBJ2-5, with 10 bases that match TRBD2. V was pared by 4 bases and J by 5 bases, with 7 bases of the junction left unmatched. This CDR3 has 15 residues. The germline CDR1 and CDR2 sequences are SEHNR and FQNEAQ (reference sequence). The CDR3, as DNA: TGTGCCAGCAGCTACACTAGCGGGGTGACGGAGACCCAGTACTTC. This translates into CASSYTSGVTETQYF.

This chain joins TRBV9 and TRBJ1-4; D is unclear. The CDR3 loop spans 15 amino acids. Germline V gene data show CDR1 as SGDLS and CDR2 as YYNGEE. V lost 3 bases to trimming and J lost 4 bases, with 13 bases between them. CDR3 DNA: TGTGCCAGCAGCGAAGCCTTAGGGATTAATGAAAAACTGTTTTTT. Amino acids: CASSEALGINEKLFF.

This clone came up once. This chain links TRBV29-1 with TRBJ1-3; no reliable D call. The CDR3 is 17 residues long. Trimming shortened V by 1 base and J by 0 bases, and 16 bases separated the two germline ends. The germline V gene encodes CDR1 SQVTM and CDR2 ANQGSEA. CDR3: CSVEAGVTGPSGNTIYF. CDR3 DNA: TGCAGCGTTGAAGCTGGGGTAACTGGACCCTCTGGAAACACCATATATTTT.

This rearrangement joins TRBV28 to TRBJ2-5, with D possibly being TRBD1 or TRBD2 (5 bases each). The germline CDR1 and CDR2 sequences are MDHEN and SYDVKM. V was cut by 4 bases and J by 5 bases, with 11 bases left in between. CDR3 length: 13 residues. DNA for the CDR3: TGTGCCAGCAGTTCATCGGGGCGGGAGACCCAGTACTTC. Residues: CASSSSGRETQYF. The full variable domain, in which reference TRBV28 and TRBJ2-5 provide the parts outside the CDR3, is DVKVTQSSRYLVKRTGEKVFLECVQDMDHENMFWYRQDPGLGLRLIYFSYDVKMKEKGDIPEGYSVSREKKERFSLILESASTNQTSMYLCASSSSGRETQYFGPGTRLLVL.

The CDR3 DNA sequence: TGTGCCAGCAGCTCCAAGACAGGGGCGGACGAGCAGTACTTC. Amino acid sequence: CASSSKTGADEQYF. This rearrangement joins TRBV5-6 to TRBJ2-7; TRBD1 aligns across 8 bases. Germline values: CDR1 SGHDT, CDR2 YYEEEE. The junction had 7 bases not matched to a gene; V was cut back by 3 bases and J by 5 bases. The CDR3 runs to 14 residues.

This chain links TRBV5-1 with TRBJ1-4; D is unresolved. Germline assignment: CDR1 SGHRS and CDR2 YFSETQ. V was clipped by 4 bases and J by 3 bases, with 13 bases between them. This CDR3 is 15 amino acids long. The CDR3 region has the DNA TGCGCCAGCAGCCCGTCGTGGGTCGCTAATGAAAAACTGTTTTTT. This codes for CASSPSWVANEKLFF.

The V and J genes are TRBV10-3 and TRBJ1-5; a possible D gene is TRBD1 (6 bases). Germline V gene lookup returns CDR1 ENHRY and CDR2 SYGVKD. The CDR3 spans 16 residues. The V gene lost 0 bases and the J gene lost 2 bases, with 11 bases spanning the gap. DNA of the CDR3: TGTGCCATCAGTGAGTCCGGGGGGGCTGGCAATCAGCCCCAGCATTTT. Residues: CAISESGGAGNQPQHF.

The rearrangement joins TRBV6-6 to TRBJ1-1; D not certain. The CDR3 runs to 12 residues. V was cut by 7 bases and J by 3 bases, with 9 bases left in between. Germline loops: CDR1 MNHNY, CDR2 SVGAGI (reference sequence). The CDR3: CASKRRDTEAFF. The CDR3 bases are TGTGCCAGCAAAAGGAGGGACACTGAAGCTTTCTTT.

This rearrangement joins TRBV6-5 to TRBJ1-2, with unresolved D. CDR1 is MNHEY, CDR2 SVGAGI, per germline. Trimming took off 5 bases at V and 5 bases at J, with 6 bases between the two ends. CDR3 length: 11 residues. CDR3 sequence (DNA): TGTGCCAGCAGTCCAGAGTATGGCTACACCTTC. It specifies CASSPEYGYTF.

There are a few counts of this clone. CDR3 region: CASSSQVDSYGYTF. For the CDR3, the DNA is TGTGCCAGCAGTTCACAGGTGGACAGCTATGGCTACACCTTC. The rearrangement links TRBV28 to TRBJ1-2, with D tentatively TRBD1 (6 bases). Germline-derived CDR1 and CDR2 are MDHEN and SYDVKM. The germline V and J ends were trimmed by 4 bases and 4 bases, with 13 bases remaining between them. The CDR3 spans 14 residues.